This TCR beta chain comes out of a study of early T cells in non-severe SARS-CoV-2 infection (dated by TCRdb to the early 2020s). Background for the entire study: Because TCR sequencing relied on bulk RNA taken from unsorted whole blood, pairing of alpha and beta chains was not possible. The paper's findings and limits, for the study overall: Matching against VDJdb was skewed toward anti-spike CD8 responses, likely underestimated virus-specific expansions, and missed private and CD4 specificities.

Receptor amplification or capture employed 5' RACE. The instrument given in TCRdb is NextSeq 500. To correct for sequencing error and PCR bias, the TCR library protocol tagged individual cDNA molecules with unique molecular identifiers. Both TCR alpha and beta chains were sequenced, and tight co-correlation was observed between alpha and beta sequence abundances in each sample. For the original study's pipeline: V gene, J gene and CDR3 annotation of TCR sequences was performed with Decombinator V4. TCRs were defined as expanded if a significant change between any two time points was detected under a Poisson model with p below 0.0001. TCR abundances were normalised to the total number of TCRs sequenced in each sample and reported as counts per million. MAIT TCRs were defined by TRAV1-2 paired with TRAJ12, TRAJ20 or TRAJ33, and iNKT TCRs by TRAV10 paired with TRAJ18. VDJdb, accessed 1 November 2021, was searched for CMV, EBV and SARS-CoV-2 annotated TCRs, excluding TCRs annotated for multiple antigens. TCRdb reran the public reads through fastp at Q25 and MiXCR, keeping productive beta chains. Each entry is one CDR3 protein sequence, shown with its most common DNA and genes. TCRdb, not the original authors, processed these V and J calls. A total of approximately 70,000 distinct CDR3 sequences appear in this sample, under 15% of them only once. The biggest ten clones account for about 1.3% of the sample.

Trimming takes 2 bases from V and 1 base from J, and the germline ends sit 9 bases apart. The CDR3 sequence holds 14 residues, the cysteine and phenylalanine included. CDR3 DNA only is kept here, 42 bases in frame from base 1. The germline V gene supplies CDR1 SQVTM and CDR2 ANQGSEA. Set within a cohort of healthcare workers in London, UK, this nested case-control study involved weekly PCR testing of nasopharyngeal swabs along with blood sampling. Healthcare workers were recruited between 23 and 31 March 2020, during the week of the UK lockdown, and were followed weekly for up to roughly 15 weeks. This clonotype was picked up many times. What antigen it recognizes has not been identified. One base away there is no much larger clone; base qualities are not given.

Material for sequencing was whole blood. This clonotype was sampled from an adult who was a healthcare worker with PCR-confirmed SARS-CoV-2 infection or an uninfected control (not recorded which). Recombination joined TRBV29-1 with TRBJ2-4; no D gene is confidently identified. The encoded CDR3 is CSVEFGEAKNIQYF. The DNA sequence is given as TGCAGCGTTGAATTCGGCGAGGCCAAAAACATTCAGTACTTC.